This T cell receptor beta chain emerged from a study of shared clonotypes between healthy human individuals. Overall study: Researchers assigned three CD4 naive, three CD4 memory, two CD8 naive and one CD8 memory plate to each donor.

An approximately 220 ng quantity of DNA, 25,000 to 30,000 T cell genomes, went into the sorted-subset replicate PCRs. Produced via immunoSEQ multiplex PCR; TCRdb's table is partial and in-frame only. Of fewer than 3 million clones listed, about nine tenths are singletons. CDR3 length: 19 residues. Germline V gene data show CDR1 as SGHAT and CDR2 as FQNNGV. Unmatched junction bases numbered 19, after V lost 2 bases and J lost 5 bases. This TCR was sampled from a man aged 18 to 29 in good health. Some clones in this sample may be carry-over from other donors' samples. The sample consisted of naive CD4+ T cells from PBMCs. Subset noted: CD45RA+ positively selected. The chain employs TRBV11-2 and TRBJ2-5, with TRBD1 matching over 8 bases. The CDR3 spells CASSLKLARGQAFRETQYF. CDR3 bases: TGTGCCAGCAGCTTAAAATTGGCTCGGGGACAGGCTTTCAGGGAGACCCAGTACTTC.